This T cell receptor (beta chain) appears in the sequencing data of a study of control samples from healthy donors and cancer patients. Some clones are missing from TCRdb's copy, which holds only in-frame ones; the method was immunoSEQ multiplex PCR. Of 350,000 to 450,000 clones listed, 75% to 95% are singletons. CDR1 is SGHRS and CDR2 is YFSETQ in the germline V gene. CDR3 size: 14 residues. The V and J ends lost 0 bases and 4 bases, in that order; junction bases with no gene match: 3. V gene TRBV5-1 combines with J gene TRBJ2-5; 7 bases match TRBD1. Sequencing was carried out using PBMCs. The source of this sequence is a man aged 35 to 55 with head and neck cancer. The CDR3 loop reads CASSLEGASETQYF. The CDR3 nucleotides read TGCGCCAGCAGCTTGGAGGGGGCGTCAGAGACCCAGTACTTC.